This TCR beta chain was profiled in a study of T cells in Graves' hyperthyroidism and ophthalmopathy. CDR3 length: 16 residues. Germline V CDR1 and CDR2: KGHSH, LQKENI. Trimming removed 3 bases at V and 3 bases at J, with 14 bases between. This clonotype has just a few counts. Amplification yielded TCR beta CDR3 regions, with RNA transcripts as the source. Carried out on the TCR CDR3, a first-round RT-PCR used the HTBI primer set. TCRdb reprocessed the multiplex PCR reads via MiXCR and lists one record per CDR3 protein. The repertoire consists of roughly 380,000 distinct CDR3 sequences, with about 13% occurring once and the leading ten covering less than 25%.

The V gene is TRBV18, the J gene TRBJ2-2, with a possible D match to TRBD1 (6 bases). The clonotype was recovered from a man between 25 and 39 years old with Graves' hyperthyroidism that later progressed to Graves' ophthalmopathy. Sequencing used blood. Here the CDR3 reads CASSPAQGRDTGELFF. CDR3 nucleotide sequence: TGTGCCAGCTCACCGGCACAGGGACGGGACACCGGGGAGCTGTTTTTT. The full variable domain, in which reference TRBV18 and TRBJ2-2 provide the parts outside the CDR3, is NAGVMQNPRHLVRRRGQEARLRCSPMKGHSHVYWYRQLPEEGLKFMVYLQKENIIDESGMPKERFSAEFPKEGPSILRIQQVVRGDSAAYFCASSPAQGRDTGELFFGEGSRLTVL.